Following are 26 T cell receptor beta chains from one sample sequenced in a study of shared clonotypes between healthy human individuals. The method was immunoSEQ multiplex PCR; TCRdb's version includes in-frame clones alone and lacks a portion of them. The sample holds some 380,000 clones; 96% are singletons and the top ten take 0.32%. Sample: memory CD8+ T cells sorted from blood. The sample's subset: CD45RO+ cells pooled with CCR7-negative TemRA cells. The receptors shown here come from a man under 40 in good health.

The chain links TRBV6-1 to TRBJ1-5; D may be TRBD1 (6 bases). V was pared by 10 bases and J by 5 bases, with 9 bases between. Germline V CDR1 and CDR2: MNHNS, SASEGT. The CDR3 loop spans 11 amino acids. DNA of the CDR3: TGTGCCAAAAGGGGGGATCAGCCCCAGCATTTT. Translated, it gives CAKRGDQPQHF.

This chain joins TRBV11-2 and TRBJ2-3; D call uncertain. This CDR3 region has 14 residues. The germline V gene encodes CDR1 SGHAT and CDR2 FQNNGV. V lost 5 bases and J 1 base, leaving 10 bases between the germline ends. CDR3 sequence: CASSPQVGTDTQYF. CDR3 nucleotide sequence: TGTGCCAGCAGCCCCCAGGTCGGCACAGATACGCAGTATTTT.

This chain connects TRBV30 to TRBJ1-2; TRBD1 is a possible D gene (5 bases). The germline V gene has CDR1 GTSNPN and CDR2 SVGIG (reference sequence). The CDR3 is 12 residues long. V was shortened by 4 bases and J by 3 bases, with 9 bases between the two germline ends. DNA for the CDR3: TGTGCCTGGATCCAGGGAGACTATGGCTACACCTTC. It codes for CAWIQGDYGYTF.

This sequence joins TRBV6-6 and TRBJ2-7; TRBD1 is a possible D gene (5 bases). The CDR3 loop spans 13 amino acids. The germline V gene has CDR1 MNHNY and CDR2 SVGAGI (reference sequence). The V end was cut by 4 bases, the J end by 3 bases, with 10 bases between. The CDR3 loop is CASSWGFLYEQYF. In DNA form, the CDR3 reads TGTGCCAGCAGTTGGGGCTTCCTCTACGAGCAGTACTTC.

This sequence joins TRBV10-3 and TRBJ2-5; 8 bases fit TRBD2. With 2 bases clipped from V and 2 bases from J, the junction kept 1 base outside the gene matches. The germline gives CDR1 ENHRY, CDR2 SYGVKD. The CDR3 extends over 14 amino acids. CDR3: CAISEPGGQETQYF. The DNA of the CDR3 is TGTGCCATCAGTGAGCCGGGGGGGCAAGAGACCCAGTACTTC.

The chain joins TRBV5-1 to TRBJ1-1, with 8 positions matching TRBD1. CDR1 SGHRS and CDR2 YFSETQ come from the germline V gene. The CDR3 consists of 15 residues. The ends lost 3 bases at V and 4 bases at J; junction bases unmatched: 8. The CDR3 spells CASSYWTGFSTEAFF. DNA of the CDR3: TGCGCCAGCAGCTATTGGACAGGGTTCAGCACTGAAGCTTTCTTT.

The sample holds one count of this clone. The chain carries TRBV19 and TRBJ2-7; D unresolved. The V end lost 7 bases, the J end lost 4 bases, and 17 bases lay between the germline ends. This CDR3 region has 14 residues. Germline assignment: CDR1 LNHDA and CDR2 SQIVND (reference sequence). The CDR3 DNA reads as TGTGCCAGTAATGAAGCGCCTGAATCGTACGAGCAGTACTTC. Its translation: CASNEAPESYEQYF.

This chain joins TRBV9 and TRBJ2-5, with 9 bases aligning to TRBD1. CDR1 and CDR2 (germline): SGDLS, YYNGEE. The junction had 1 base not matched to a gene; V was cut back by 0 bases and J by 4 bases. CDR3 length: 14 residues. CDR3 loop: CASSVDRGRETQYF. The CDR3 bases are TGTGCCAGCAGCGTAGACAGGGGGCGAGAGACCCAGTACTTC.

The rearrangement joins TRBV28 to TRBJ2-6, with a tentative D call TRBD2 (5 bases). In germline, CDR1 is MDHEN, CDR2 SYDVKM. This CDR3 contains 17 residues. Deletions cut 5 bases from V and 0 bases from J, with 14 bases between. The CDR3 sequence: CASSPDYQHSGANVLTF. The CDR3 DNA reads TGTGCCAGCAGTCCAGACTACCAACACTCTGGGGCCAACGTCCTGACTTTC.

The CDR3 sequence: CASGGRDRSSYEQYF. In DNA, the CDR3 is TGTGCCAGCGGTGGGAGGGACAGAAGCTCCTACGAGCAGTACTTC. J is TRBJ2-7 and V is TRBV28; the D gene could be TRBD1 or TRBD2 (7 bases each). Trimming took off 8 bases at V and 0 bases at J, with 17 bases between the two ends. CDR1 and CDR2 from the germline V gene are MDHEN and SYDVKM. CDR3 length: 15 residues. Based on the CDR3 plus reference TRBV28 and TRBJ2-7, the full variable domain is DVKVTQSSRYLVKRTGEKVFLECVQDMDHENMFWYRQDPGLGLRLIYFSYDVKMKEKGDIPEGYSVSREKKERFSLILESASTNQTSMYLCASGGRDRSSYEQYFGPGTRLTVT.

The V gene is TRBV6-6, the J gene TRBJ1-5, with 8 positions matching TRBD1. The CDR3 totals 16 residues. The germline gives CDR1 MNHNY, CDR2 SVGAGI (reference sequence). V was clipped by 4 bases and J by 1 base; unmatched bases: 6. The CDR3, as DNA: TGTGCCAGCAGTTCCGGACAGGGCCGGAGCAATCAGCCCCAGCATTTT. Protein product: CASSSGQGRSNQPQHF.

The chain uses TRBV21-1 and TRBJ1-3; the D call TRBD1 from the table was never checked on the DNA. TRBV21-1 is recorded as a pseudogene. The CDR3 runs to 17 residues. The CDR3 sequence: CASSKGPPPFSGNTIYF. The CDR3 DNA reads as TGTGCCAGCAGCAAAGGGCCCCCTCCCTTCTCTGGAAACACCATATATTTT.

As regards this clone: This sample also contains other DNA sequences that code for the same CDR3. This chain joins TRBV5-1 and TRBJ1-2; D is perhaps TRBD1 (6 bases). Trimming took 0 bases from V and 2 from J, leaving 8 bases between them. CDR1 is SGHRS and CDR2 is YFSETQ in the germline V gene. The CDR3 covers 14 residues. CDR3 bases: TGCGCCAGCAGCTTGGGGCAGGGGAACTATGGCTACACCTTC. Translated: CASSLGQGNYGYTF.

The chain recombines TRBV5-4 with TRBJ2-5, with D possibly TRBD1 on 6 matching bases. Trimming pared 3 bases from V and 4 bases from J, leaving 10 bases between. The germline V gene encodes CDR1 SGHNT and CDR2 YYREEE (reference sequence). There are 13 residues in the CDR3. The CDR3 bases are TGTGCCAGCAGCTCTACCAGGGGAGAGACCCAGTACTTC. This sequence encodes CASSSTRGETQYF. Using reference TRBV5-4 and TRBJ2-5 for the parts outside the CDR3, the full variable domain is ETGVTQSPTHLIKTRGQQVTLRCSSQSGHNTVSWYQQALGQGPQFIFQYYREEENGRGNFPPRFSGLQFPNYSSELNVNALELDDSALYLCASSSTRGETQYFGPGTRLLVL.

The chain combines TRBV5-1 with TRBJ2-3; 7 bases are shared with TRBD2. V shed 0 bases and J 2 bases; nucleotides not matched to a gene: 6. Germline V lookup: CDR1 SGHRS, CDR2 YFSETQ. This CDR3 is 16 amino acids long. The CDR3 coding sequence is TGCGCCAGCAGCTTGGCCCTGGCGGGAGCCACAGATACGCAGTATTTT. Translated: CASSLALAGATDTQYF.

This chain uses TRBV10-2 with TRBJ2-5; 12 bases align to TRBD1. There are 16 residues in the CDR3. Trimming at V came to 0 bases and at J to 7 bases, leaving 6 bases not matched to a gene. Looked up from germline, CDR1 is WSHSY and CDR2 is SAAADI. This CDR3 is CASSESSGTGGATQYF. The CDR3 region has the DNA TGCGCCAGCAGTGAGTCGTCCGGGACAGGGGGCGCGACCCAGTACTTC.

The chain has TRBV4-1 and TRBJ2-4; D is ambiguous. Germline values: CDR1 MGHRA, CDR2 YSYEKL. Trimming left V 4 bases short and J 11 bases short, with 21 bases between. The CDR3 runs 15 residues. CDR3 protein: CASSPHHYPGPLQYF. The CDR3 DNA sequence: TGCGCCAGCAGCCCGCATCACTATCCTGGACCCCTTCAGTACTTC.

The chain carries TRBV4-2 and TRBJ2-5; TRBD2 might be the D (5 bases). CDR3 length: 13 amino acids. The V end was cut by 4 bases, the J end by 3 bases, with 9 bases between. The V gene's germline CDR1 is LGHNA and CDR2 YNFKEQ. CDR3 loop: CASSLTREETQYF. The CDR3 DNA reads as TGTGCCAGCAGCCTCACGAGGGAAGAGACCCAGTACTTC.

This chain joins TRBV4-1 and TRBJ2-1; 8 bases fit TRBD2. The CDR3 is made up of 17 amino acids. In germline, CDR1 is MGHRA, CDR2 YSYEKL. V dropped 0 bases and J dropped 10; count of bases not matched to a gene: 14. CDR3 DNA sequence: TGCGCCAGCAGCCAAGAAGATGTCGGGAGGGCCTTCGGAGAGCAGTTCTTC. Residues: CASSQEDVGRAFGEQFF.

The CDR3 protein is CATSPRGNYGYTF. The DNA of the CDR3 is TGTGCCACCAGTCCCAGGGGTAACTATGGCTACACCTTC. The rearrangement links TRBV15 to TRBJ1-2, with D possibly being TRBD1 (6 bases). Trimming took off 6 bases at V and 1 base at J, with 9 bases between the two ends. This CDR3 region has 13 residues. CDR1 LNHNV and CDR2 YYDKDF come from the germline V gene (reference sequence).

The CDR3 nucleotides are TGCGCCAGCAGCTTGCTGCAGGGTGGGGAAAAACTGTTTTTT. Amino acid sequence: CASSLLQGGEKLFF. The chain links TRBV5-1 to TRBJ1-4; TRBD1 might be the D (5 bases). Trimming removed 1 base at V and 8 bases at J, with 12 bases between. This CDR3 has 14 amino acids. Germline CDR1 reads SGHRS; CDR2 reads YFSETQ.

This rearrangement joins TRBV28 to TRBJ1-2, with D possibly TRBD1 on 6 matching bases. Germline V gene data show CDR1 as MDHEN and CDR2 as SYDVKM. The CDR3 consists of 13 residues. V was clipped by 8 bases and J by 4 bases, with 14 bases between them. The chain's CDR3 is CASFSDRLYGYTF. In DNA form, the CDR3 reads TGTGCCAGCTTTTCAGACAGGCTCTATGGCTACACCTTC.

CDR3 sequence: CASSRHFNPYNEQFF. CDR3 bases: TGTGCCAGTAGCCGCCACTTTAACCCCTACAATGAGCAGTTCTTC. This chain connects TRBV19 to TRBJ2-1; D remains unclear. Trimming left V 6 bases short and J 2 bases short, with 14 bases between. The germline gives CDR1 LNHDA, CDR2 SQIVND (reference sequence). The CDR3 loop spans 15 amino acids.

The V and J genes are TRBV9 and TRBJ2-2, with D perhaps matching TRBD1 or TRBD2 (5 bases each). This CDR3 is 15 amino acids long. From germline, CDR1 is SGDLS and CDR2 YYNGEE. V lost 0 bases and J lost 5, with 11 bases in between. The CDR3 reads CASSVARDGTGELFF. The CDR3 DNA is TGTGCCAGCAGCGTAGCCAGGGACGGGACCGGGGAGCTGTTTTTT.

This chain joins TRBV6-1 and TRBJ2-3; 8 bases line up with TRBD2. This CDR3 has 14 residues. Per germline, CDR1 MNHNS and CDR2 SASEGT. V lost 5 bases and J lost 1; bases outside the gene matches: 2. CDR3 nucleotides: TGTGCCAGCAGTACTAGCGGCCGCACAGATACGCAGTATTTT. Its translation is CASSTSGRTDTQYF.

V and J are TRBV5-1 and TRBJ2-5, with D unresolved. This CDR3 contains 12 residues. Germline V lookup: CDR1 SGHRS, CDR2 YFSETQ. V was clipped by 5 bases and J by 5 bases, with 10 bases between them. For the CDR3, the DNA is TGCGCCAGCAGATTCTCATGGGAGACCCAGTACTTC. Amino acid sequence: CASRFSWETQYF.